This T cell receptor (beta chain) appears in the sequencing data of a study of early T cells in non-severe SARS-CoV-2 infection (dated by TCRdb to 2020 to 2022). General notes on the study: Because TCR sequencing relied on bulk RNA taken from unsorted whole blood, pairing of alpha and beta chains was not possible.

Based on the germline V gene, the CDR1 and CDR2 sequences are MRHNA and SNTAGT. V ends up 0 bases short and J 9 bases short, with an unmatched junction base count of 1. The CDR3 runs 13 residues from the cysteine to the phenylalanine. Only CDR3 DNA remains: 39 bases, in frame from the first base. Results the study describes overall, beyond this receptor: VDJdb matching was skewed toward anti-spike CD8 responses and likely underestimated virus-specific expansions by missing private and CD4 specificities.

The receptor library was made with 5' RACE. Sequencing instrument: NextSeq 500. In the TCR library protocol, unique molecular identifiers were attached to individual cDNA molecules to correct for PCR bias and sequencing error. TCR alpha and beta chains were both sequenced, and the abundances of alpha and beta sequences in each sample were closely correlated with each other. In the original analysis: V gene, J gene and CDR3 annotation of TCR sequences was performed with Decombinator V4. TCRs were defined as expanded if a significant change between any two time points was detected under a Poisson model with p below 0.0001. TCR abundances were normalised to the total number of TCRs sequenced in each sample and reported as counts per million. MAIT TCRs were defined by TRAV1-2 paired with TRAJ12, TRAJ20 or TRAJ33, and iNKT TCRs by TRAV10 paired with TRAJ18. VDJdb, accessed 1 November 2021, was searched for CMV, EBV and SARS-CoV-2 annotated TCRs, with TCRs annotated for multiple antigens excluded. The public sequencing data were trimmed at Q25 with fastp and processed into clonotypes with MiXCR by TCRdb, which kept only in-frame beta chains. Rows with one shared CDR3 protein collapse into an entry with the most common genes and DNA. The V and J calls and clone size are TCRdb's, not the authors'. Across this sample there are about 67,000 distinct CDR3 sequences, with about 9.9% seen only once. The ten largest account for 3% to 4% of the sample.

At least ten counts were recorded for this clonotype. The antigen it recognizes is unknown. No base qualities exist here, and no much larger clone lies one base off it. This was a case-control study nested in a cohort of healthcare workers in London, UK, who had nasopharyngeal swab PCR tests and blood samples taken every week. Healthcare workers were enrolled in the week of the UK lockdown, from 23 to 31 March 2020, and were followed every week for up to roughly 16 weeks. The chain is encoded by TRBV6-4 joined to TRBJ2-1; a stretch of 8 junction bases matches TRBD1. The clonotype originates from an adult who was a healthcare worker with PCR-confirmed SARS-CoV-2 infection or an uninfected control (not recorded which). Sequencing was performed on whole blood. The CDR3 loop reads CASSDSGQGEQFF. The base sequence is TGTGCCAGCAGTGACTCTGGACAGGGTGAGCAGTTCTTC.